The 7 T cell receptor beta chains given below trace back to one sample, sequenced in a study of cytomegalovirus exposure and HLA in healthy donors. With 60 Vbeta and 13 Jbeta primers, the PCR was carried out. The assay was immunoSEQ multiplex PCR, and TCRdb's table has in-frame clones only and misses some. The table lists 90,000 to 120,000 clones, approximately 76% of them singletons. The sequenced sample consisted of PBMCs. The receptor source for this set is a man younger than 30 in good health and CMV-seronegative.

J is TRBJ2-3 and V is TRBV6-6; perhaps TRBD1 as D (5 bases). Germline-derived CDR1 and CDR2 are MNHNY and SVGAGI (reference sequence). The V end was cut by 4 bases, the J end by 1 base, with 12 bases between. CDR3 size: 15 residues. CDR3 amino acids: CASSSTGLRTDTQYF. The DNA of the CDR3 is TGTGCCAGCAGTTCAACAGGTCTTCGCACAGATACGCAGTATTTT.

This chain links TRBV6-1 with TRBJ2-7; 9 bases are shared with TRBD1. The CDR3 has 14 residues. From germline, CDR1 is MNHNS and CDR2 SASEGT. Trimming cost V 6 bases and J 5 bases; bases outside gene matches: 8. CDR3 nucleotide sequence: TGTGCCAGCAGCCTGGGACAGGGCGGAGACGAGCAGTACTTC. Its translation: CASSLGQGGDEQYF.

This clone was found a few times. The chain combines TRBV4-3 with TRBJ2-7; 7 positions agree with TRBD1. The germline V gene has CDR1 LGHNA and CDR2 YSLEER. The CDR3 sequence is 16 residues long. V lost 1 base to trimming and J lost 2 bases; unmatched junction nucleotides: 8. The CDR3 sequence is CASSQGAGGDPYEQYF. The CDR3 DNA follows: TGCGCCAGCAGCCAAGGGGCAGGGGGAGATCCCTACGAGCAGTACTTC.

The chain carries TRBV9 and TRBJ2-1; TRBD2 matches 9 bases. Looked up from germline, CDR1 is SGDLS and CDR2 is YYNGEE. The CDR3 spans 16 residues. V gave up 0 bases and J gave up 5 bases; unmatched junction bases: 6. CDR3 residues: CASSVGLAGIDNEQFF. The CDR3 coding sequence is TGTGCCAGCAGCGTAGGGCTAGCGGGAATAGACAATGAGCAGTTCTTC.

The chain couples TRBV18 to TRBJ1-6; no reliable D call. V shed 5 bases and J shed 0 bases, with 17 bases lying between them. The germline V gene encodes CDR1 KGHSH and CDR2 LQKENI. CDR3 length equals 18 residues. The CDR3 protein is CASSLYSEPTSYNSPLHF. Written as DNA, the CDR3 is TGTGCCAGCTCATTATATAGTGAGCCTACCTCCTATAATTCACCCCTCCACTTT.

V gene TRBV2 combines with J gene TRBJ2-5, with D possibly matching TRBD2 (7 bases). The CDR3 runs to 15 residues. Per the germline V gene, CDR1 is SNHLY and CDR2 is FYNNEI. Trimming stripped 10 bases from V and 3 bases from J, with 21 bases between. The CDR3, as DNA: TGTGCCACAGGGGTAGGCGGGGGTAGTGAAGAGACCCAGTACTTC. This gives the protein CATGVGGGSEETQYF.

This clone was seen only a few times. The chain carries TRBV6-5 and TRBJ2-7; 7 bases agree with TRBD1. This CDR3 has 12 amino acids. V dropped 7 bases and J dropped 6; count of bases not matched to a gene: 6. CDR1 and CDR2 from the germline V gene are MNHEY and SVGAGI. The CDR3 bases are TGTGCCAGCATAAGACCAGGGGGCGAGCAGTACTTC. Protein: CASIRPGGEQYF.